A selection of T cell receptor beta chains follows, all from one sample in a study of T cell repertoires in cytomegalovirus infection. Each CDR3 protein is one row after TCRdb ran MiXCR on the reads. The data show hundreds of thousands of distinct CDR3 sequences, 32% seen once. These TCRs are of unknown antigen specificity. The material sequenced was cultured CD8+ T cells from PBMCs, taken from culture after CMV antigen stimulation. The receptors here all came from a human donor in good health (CMV status not recorded). Some clones in this sample may be carry-over from other donors' samples. Each CDR3 is given without its conserved first and last residue. The order of the fields is J gene, V gene, CDR3 protein.

TRBJ1-1 TRBV27 ASSLSLDRGLWNTEAF
TRBJ1-1 TRBV28 ASSLAQELRWNTEAF
TRBJ1-5 TRBV7-2 ASSLSGLNQPQH
TRBJ2-3 TRBV5-4 ASSLFPTDTQY
TRBJ2-3 TRBV15 ATSRLNRGHTDTQY
TRBJ1-5 TRBV6-7 ASSYFSSRSNQPQH
TRBJ2-4 TRBV20-1 SAGDTEKNIQY
TRBJ2-3 TRBV5-6 ASSLAGQGAVLEADTQY
TRBJ1-2 TRBV6-5 ASSYSYPLIYT
TRBJ1-6 TRBV6-1 ASSEALRGLNSPLH
TRBJ2-3 TRBV7-6 ASSFTSGGDTDTQY
TRBJ2-7 TRBV5-1 ASSTGLAGNYEQY
TRBJ2-5 TRBV28 ASRRGGIGTQY
TRBJ2-7 TRBV7-2 ASSLEFPGQGADEQY
TRBJ2-1 TRBV11-2 ASSLPRDRRINEQF
TRBJ2-2 TRBV6-1 ASSLGTGGWELF
TRBJ1-5 TRBV10-2 ASSDVGGSNQPQH
TRBJ1-6 TRBV7-8 ASSLTQGRGNSPLH
TRBJ1-3 TRBV12-3/TRBV12-4 AKIAQWAPGNTIY
TRBJ2-2 TRBV28 ASSLRAARTGELF
TRBJ2-4 TRBV6-2/TRBV6-3 ASSYSTPLGIQY
TRBJ2-4 TRBV29-1 SVERGGDDKNIQY
TRBJ1-1 TRBV27 ASSSRGRNTEAF
TRBJ1-5 TRBV4-1 ASSQKTGPNQPQH
TRBJ2-5 TRBV5-1 ASSLEGTPDPQY
TRBJ2-3 TRBV3-1 ASSHEESPDRGSQY
TRBJ2-5 TRBV7-8 ASSLDTRGAPDLETQY
TRBJ2-1 TRBV27 ASSQPGPLRNEQF
TRBJ1-5 TRBV27 ASSLYSTRGNQPQH
TRBJ2-3 TRBV18 ASSPLAGERTDTQY
TRBJ2-1 TRBV9 ASSPEEDFYNEQF
TRBJ2-1 TRBV7-3 ASSQGGLSYNEQF
TRBJ1-1 TRBV5-1 ASSTDRGEAF
TRBJ2-1 TRBV5-6 ASSLGGGFSYNEQF
TRBJ2-7 TRBV5-4 ASSRDDRGPYEQY
TRBJ1-2 TRBV19 ASREFRNGYT
TRBJ2-7 TRBV18 ASSPPGKSYEQY
TRBJ2-7 TRBV27 ATGPGLAGGSAYEQY
TRBJ2-7 TRBV19 ASSLRDLSYEQY
TRBJ1-4 TRBV7-9 ASSSHTGSNEKLF
TRBJ1-6 TRBV12-3/TRBV12-4 ASTLRDAGSSYNSPLH